This is a list of T cell receptor beta chains from one sample in a study of cytomegalovirus exposure and HLA in healthy donors. Method: immunoSEQ multiplex PCR; TCRdb's copy keeps in-frame clones and lacks some. There are about 55,000 clones in the sample, with roughly 9% held by the top ten. The sequencing input was PBMCs. These receptors came from a man aged 50 to 59 in good health and CMV-seropositive. Each CDR3 is given with its conserved first and last residue. Fields, in order: D gene, J gene, CDR3 length, V gene, CDR3 protein, CDR3 DNA. The D gene is left open where the match is weak.

NA	TRBJ1-6	15	TRBV4-1	CASSQDWRTHSPLHF	TGCGCCAGCAGCCAAGATTGGCGGACTCATTCACCCCTCCACTTT
NA	TRBJ2-1	16	TRBV6-1	CASSEARGLAYNEQFF	TGTGCCAGCAGTGAAGCACGGGGACTGGCATACAATGAGCAGTTCTTC
TRBD2	TRBJ2-2	15	TRBV4-3	CASSLGLAGTGELFF	TGCGCCAGCAGCCTAGGACTAGCGGGAACCGGGGAGCTGTTTTTT
TRBD2	TRBJ2-3	13	TRBV29-1	CSARDYGTNTQYF	TGCAGCGCTCGGGACTATGGGACGAATACGCAGTATTTT
TRBD1	TRBJ1-1	16	TRBV19	CASSMARTGGDTEAFF	TGTGCCAGTAGTATGGCAAGGACAGGTGGAGACACTGAAGCTTTCTTT
TRBD1	TRBJ2-7	14	TRBV18	CASSRGDRAYEQYF	TGTGCCAGCTCACGGGGGGACAGGGCCTACGAGCAGTACTTC
TRBD2	TRBJ2-7	14	TRBV30	CAWIRTSGGYEQYF	TGTGCCTGGATCCGGACTAGCGGGGGCTACGAGCAGTACTTC
NA	TRBJ2-2	15	TRBV7-9	CASSLRAGYTGELFF	TGTGCCAGCAGCTTACGAGCGGGTTACACCGGGGAGCTGTTTTTT
TRBD2	TRBJ2-2	15	TRBV6-6	CASSGGGARTGELFF	TGTGCCAGCAGTGGCGGGGGGGCGCGAACCGGGGAGCTGTTTTTT
NA	TRBJ1-2	12	TRBV6-6	CASSSDSYGYTF	TGTGCCAGCAGCTCGGACAGCTATGGCTACACCTTC
NA	TRBJ2-4	17	TRBV28	CASSLRGQGLAKNIQYF	TGTGCCAGCAGTTTGCGGGGGCAGGGGTTAGCCAAAAACATTCAGTACTTC
TRBD1	TRBJ2-5	14	TRBV5-4	CASSPGGYQETQYF	TGTGCCAGCAGCCCAGGGGGCTATCAAGAGACCCAGTACTTC
NA	TRBJ2-7	13	TRBV11-2	CASSEGTSLAAYF	TGTGCCAGCAGCGAGGGGACCTCACTAGCTGCGTACTTC
NA	TRBJ2-5	16	TRBV9	CASSAQAGGHQETQYF	TGTGCCAGCAGCGCACAAGCAGGGGGGCACCAAGAGACCCAGTACTTC
NA	TRBJ2-7	14	TRBV19	CASSLRGGTYEQYF	TGTGCCAGTTCCTTGAGAGGGGGAACCTACGAGCAGTACTTC
TRBD2	TRBJ2-7	16	TRBV7-2	CASSLVTRGGFYEQYF	TGTGCCAGCAGCTTAGTTACTCGCGGGGGGTTTTACGAGCAGTACTTC
TRBD1	TRBJ1-1	16	TRBV5-1	CASSPIDRGGNTEAFF	TGCGCCAGCAGCCCAATCGACAGGGGAGGAAACACTGAAGCTTTCTTT
TRBD1	TRBJ2-2	15	TRBV2	CASSQQTGGIGELFF	TGTGCCAGCAGTCAACAGACAGGGGGTATCGGGGAGCTGTTTTTT
NA	TRBJ1-5	14	TRBV5-5	CASSLDGSGQPQHF	TGTGCCAGCAGCTTGGACGGGAGCGGCCAGCCCCAGCATTTT
NA	TRBJ2-1	16	TRBV18	CASSPPVPGRTNEQFF	TGTGCCAGCTCACCACCGGTTCCGGGAAGGACCAATGAGCAGTTCTTC
NA	TRBJ1-1	14	TRBV15	CATSRRVQNTEAFF	TGTGCCACCAGCAGGAGGGTACAGAACACTGAAGCTTTCTTT
TRBD2	TRBJ2-7	14	TRBV28	CASSLGGRAREQYF	TGTGCCAGCAGTTTAGGAGGGAGGGCCAGGGAGCAGTACTTC
TRBD1	TRBJ2-2	12	TRBV4-2	CASSLQGAVLFF	TGTGCCAGCAGCCTCCAGGGGGCGGTGCTGTTTTTT
TRBD2	TRBJ2-3	15	TRBV18	CASAVGTSGFDTQYF	TGTGCCAGCGCAGTGGGGACTAGCGGTTTTGATACGCAGTATTTT
NA	TRBJ1-1	16	TRBV4-2	CASSQGVGGSNTEAFF	TGTGCCAGCAGCCAAGGGGTGGGGGGTTCGAACACTGAAGCTTTCTTT
TRBD1	TRBJ2-4	12	TRBV10-3	CAISGTGNIQYF	TGTGCCATCAGTGGGACAGGGAACATTCAGTACTTC
NA	TRBJ1-2	16	TRBV10-3	CAISEFPGAPNYGYTF	TGTGCCATCAGTGAGTTTCCAGGGGCCCCTAACTATGGCTACACCTTC
NA	TRBJ1-2	17	TRBV9	CASSESLRGELNYGYTF	TGTGCCAGCAGCGAGAGCCTCCGGGGGGAGTTAAACTATGGCTACACCTTC
NA	TRBJ1-1	15	TRBV2	CASNIQGPLNTEAFF	TGTGCCAGCAACATACAGGGTCCCCTGAACACTGAAGCTTTCTTT
TRBD2	TRBJ2-7	15	TRBV19	CASSKIAGDSYEQYF	TGTGCCAGTAGCAAAATAGCGGGGGATTCCTACGAGCAGTACTTC
TRBD1	TRBJ1-2	19	TRBV11-2	CASSSLGGQGRRANYGYTF	TGTGCCAGCAGCAGCCTCGGAGGACAGGGAAGAAGGGCTAACTATGGCTACACCTTC
TRBD2	TRBJ2-4	13	TRBV7-9	CARGVSGRDIQYF	TGTGCCCGGGGGGTCAGCGGGAGGGACATTCAGTACTTC
TRBD1	TRBJ1-2	15	TRBV5-1	CASSLARGANYGYTF	TGCGCCAGCAGCTTGGCCAGGGGGGCTAACTATGGCTACACCTTC
NA	TRBJ1-2	15	TRBV4-1	CASSQDPTVDYGYTF	TGCGCCAGCAGCCAAGATCCAACAGTCGACTATGGCTACACCTTC
NA	TRBJ1-5	15	TRBV6-5	CASSRIGRTDQPQHF	TGTGCCAGCAGCCGCATAGGGAGGACGGATCAGCCCCAGCATTTT
TRBD1	TRBJ1-5	15	TRBV18	CASSLGTGPDQPQHF	TGTGCCAGCTCACTAGGGACAGGGCCGGATCAGCCCCAGCATTTT
NA	TRBJ2-1	11	TRBV7-2	CASSTPGEQFF	TGTGCCAGCAGCACCCCAGGGGAGCAGTTCTTC
TRBD1	TRBJ2-7	12	TRBV29-1	CSVARQGGEQYF	TGCAGCGTTGCCCGACAGGGGGGAGAGCAGTACTTC
NA	TRBJ2-7	15	TRBV7-9	CASSSTDTLTYEQYF	TGTGCCAGCAGCTCGACGGACACCCTAACCTACGAGCAGTACTTC
TRBD2	TRBJ2-7	15	TRBV5-4	CASSLSGGLLYEQYF	TGTGCCAGCAGCTTGAGCGGGGGCCTCCTCTACGAGCAGTACTTC
TRBD1	TRBJ2-7	12	TRBV2	CASSQQGYEQYF	TGTGCCAGCAGCCAACAGGGGTACGAGCAGTACTTC
TRBD2	TRBJ2-1	13	TRBV29-1	CSVLSGSGGEQFF	TGCAGCGTACTTAGCGGGAGCGGGGGTGAGCAGTTCTTC
TRBD2	TRBJ2-7	16	TRBV5-1	CASSLVPSGISYEQYF	TGCGCCAGCAGCTTGGTGCCTAGCGGGATTTCCTACGAGCAGTACTTC
NA	TRBJ2-7	15	TRBV18	CASSLGTPASYEQYF	TGTGCCAGCTCTCTCGGGACACCCGCATCCTACGAGCAGTACTTC
NA	TRBJ2-2	13	TRBV5-1	CASSLSSTGELFF	TGCGCCAGCAGCTTAAGTAGCACCGGGGAGCTGTTTTTT
NA	TRBJ1-1	10	TRBV30	CAWVRSEAFF	TGTGCCTGGGTTCGGTCCGAAGCTTTCTTT
TRBD1	TRBJ2-1	16	TRBV28	CASRPDRGPLSNEQFF	TGTGCCAGCAGACCTGACAGGGGCCCCTTATCCAATGAGCAGTTCTTC
TRBD1	TRBJ2-7	13	TRBV19	CASSPGQVNEQYF	TGTGCCAGTAGTCCGGGACAGGTCAACGAGCAGTACTTC
NA	TRBJ1-2	14	TRBV7-8	CASSPGPGPYGYTF	TGTGCCAGCAGCCCTGGCCCAGGCCCTTATGGCTACACCTTC
NA	TRBJ1-1	14	TRBV4-3	CASSQEQGNTEAFF	TGCGCCAGCAGCCAAGAACAGGGTAACACTGAAGCTTTCTTT
NA	TRBJ1-2	13	TRBV13	CASSLGQSYGYTF	TGTGCCAGCAGCTTAGGACAGTCCTATGGCTACACCTTC
TRBD1	TRBJ2-4	15	TRBV15	CATSRDRGSKNIQYF	TGTGCCACCAGCAGGGACAGGGGTTCCAAAAACATTCAGTACTTC
TRBD1	TRBJ2-2	13	TRBV28	CASGQGPTGELFF	TGTGCCAGCGGACAGGGGCCCACCGGGGAGCTGTTTTTT
TRBD1	TRBJ2-5	17	TRBV27	CASSSGIIPTGEETQYF	TGTGCCAGCAGTTCGGGAATTATACCGACAGGGGAAGAGACCCAGTACTTC
NA	TRBJ2-3	14	TRBV19	CASRTGGLHDTQYF	TGTGCCAGTAGGACTGGCGGGCTCCACGATACGCAGTATTTT
NA	TRBJ2-6	13	TRBV7-3	CASSSTGANVLTF	TGTGCCAGCAGCTCGACAGGGGCCAACGTCCTGACTTTC
NA	TRBJ1-3	13	TRBV4-3	CASSQDRRSTIYF	TGCGCCAGCAGCCAAGATCGCAGAAGCACCATATATTTT
NA	TRBJ1-3	13	TRBV5-4	CASSPIPGNTIYF	TGTGCCAGCAGCCCCATTCCCGGAAACACCATATATTTT
TRBD2	TRBJ2-3	16	TRBV28	CASSLFGLASTDTQYF	TGTGCCAGCAGTTTATTTGGACTAGCGAGCACAGATACGCAGTATTTT
NA	TRBJ1-5	13	TRBV29-1	CSVETLPGQPQHF	TGCAGCGTGGAAACCTTACCGGGTCAGCCCCAGCATTTT